This entry describes one T cell receptor (beta chain). In the original workflow: Counts of nucleated cells, estimated from reference gene primer amplification, were obtained. Clones were sequenced by immunoSEQ multiplex PCR, and TCRdb holds only the in-frame ones, with some missing. Clone size and the V and J calls come from that table; the DNA yielded D and trimming. This table has 250,000 to 350,000 clones, approximately 83% appearing once. The data are from a study of blood T cell repertoires in COVID-19. About the study: Acute and convalescent COVID-19 specimens originated in the United States, Italy and Spain. In each case, the material was cDNA or gDNA derived from T cells, B-cell-depleted T cells, or PBMCs.

This CDR3 contains 14 residues. The V end was cut by 2 bases, the J end by 0 bases, with 8 bases between. Per the germline V gene, CDR1 is MDHEN and CDR2 is SYDVKM. The chain has TRBV28 and TRBJ2-7, with unresolved D. What was sequenced was PBMCs or T cells enriched from blood (not recorded which). The source of this sequence is a woman in her twenties or thirties who had recovered from COVID-19. In DNA, the CDR3 is TGTGCCAGCAGTTTAGGGTCAGGCTCCTACGAGCAGTACTTC. It yields the protein CASSLGSGSYEQYF.